This record looks at one TCR beta chain sequence and its context. Its cognate antigen is unknown. The investigators amplified TCR beta CDR3 regions from RNA transcripts. Using the HTBI primer set, a first-round RT-PCR was run on the TCR CDR3. Each CDR3 protein is one row after TCRdb ran MiXCR on the multiplex PCR reads. The sample consists of 550,000 to 700,000 distinct CDR3 sequences, under 15% of them appearing once. This record comes from a study of T cells in Graves' hyperthyroidism and ophthalmopathy. This CDR3 is built from 13 residues. V was pared by 5 bases and J by 3 bases, with 10 bases between. The germline V gene encodes CDR1 MDHEN and CDR2 SYDVKM. Study-level results: Expanded thyroid clonotypes (above 0.001) were mostly also found in blood.

Individuals with ophthalmopathy presented a Clinical Activity Score of at least 3, a NOSPECS grade of at least 4 and a duration under 3 months. Together with thyroid ultrasound, orbital computed tomography, serum thyroxine and TRAb, clinical symptoms were used for diagnoses. It was over 9.5 ml of fresh peripheral blood that supplied the PBMCs. This TCR was recovered from a woman between 40 and 55 years old with Graves' ophthalmopathy. The rearrangement uses TRBV28 and TRBJ2-5, with D possibly matching TRBD2 (5 bases). The sequencing input was blood. CDR3 DNA: TGTGCCAGCAGTCCTAGCAGTAAAGAGACCCAGTACTTC. Amino acids: CASSPSSKETQYF. Supplemented by reference TRBV28 and TRBJ2-5, the full variable domain reads DVKVTQSSRYLVKRTGEKVFLECVQDMDHENMFWYRQDPGLGLRLIYFSYDVKMKEKGDIPEGYSVSREKKERFSLILESASTNQTSMYLCASSPSSKETQYFGPGTRLLVL.